Detailed here is one T cell receptor (beta chain). CDR3 length: 15 residues. Germline CDR1 is LGHDT and CDR2 is YNNKEL (reference sequence). Trimming left V 4 bases short and J 2 bases short, with 11 bases between. This sample is drawn from a study of blood T cell repertoires in COVID-19. The wider study: Sources were T cells, B-cell-depleted T cells, or PBMCs; the material itself was cDNA or gDNA.

Methods used by the authors: The assay estimated nucleated cells by amplifying reference gene primers. Only in-frame clones appear in the TCRdb table, and some are missing; sequencing was by immunoSEQ multiplex PCR. The DNA gave D and trimming, while V, J and clone size come from that table. The repertoire holds just under 65,000 clones, with 60% to 85% as singletons. The origin of this receptor is an elderly woman with acute or convalescent COVID-19. The specimen sequenced was peripheral blood. The J gene is TRBJ2-2, the V gene TRBV3-1 (or the pseudogene TRBV3-2); perhaps TRBD1 as D (5 bases). The CDR3 DNA reads TGTGCCAGCAGCCCAATGCAGGGCAACACCGGGGAGCTGTTTTTT. This encodes CASSPMQGNTGELFF.